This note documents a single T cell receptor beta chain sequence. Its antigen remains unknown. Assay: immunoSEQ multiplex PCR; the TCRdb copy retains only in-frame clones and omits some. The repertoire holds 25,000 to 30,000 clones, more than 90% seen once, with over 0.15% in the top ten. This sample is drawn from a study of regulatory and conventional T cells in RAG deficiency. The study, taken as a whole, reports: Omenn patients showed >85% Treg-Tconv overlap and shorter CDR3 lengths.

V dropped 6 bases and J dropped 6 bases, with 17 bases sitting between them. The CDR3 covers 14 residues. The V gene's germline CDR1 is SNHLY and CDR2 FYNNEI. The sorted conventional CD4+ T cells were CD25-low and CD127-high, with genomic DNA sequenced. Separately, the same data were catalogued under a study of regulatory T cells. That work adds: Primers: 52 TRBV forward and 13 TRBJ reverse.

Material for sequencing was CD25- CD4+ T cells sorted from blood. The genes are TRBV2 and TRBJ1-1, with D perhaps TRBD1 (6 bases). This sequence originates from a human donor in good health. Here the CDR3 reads CASSLRGGLAEAFF. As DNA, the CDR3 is TGTGCCAGCAGCCTAAGGGGGGGGTTAGCTGAAGCTTTCTTT.